The entry below describes one T cell receptor (beta chain). What this receptor recognizes is not known. No quality values exist for individual bases; no much larger clone is one base distant. Separate amplification of TCR alpha and beta chain libraries was performed from the second PCR step onward. The CMV status of each donor was determined by measuring IFNgamma production from CD4+ T cells after fresh PBMCs had been stimulated overnight with CMV viral lysate. Using Miltenyi beads, CD4 T cells were first positively selected, and CD8 T cells were then positively selected from the CD4-negative fraction. Cells stained for CD3, CD4, CD8, CD45RA, CD27 and a live/dead dye were sorted on a BD Aria II into four subsets by CD45RA and CD27. Blood came from a few healthy volunteers, each fractionated into CD4 and CD8 T cells and then into four differentiation subsets. Around 120 ml of peripheral blood was collected from each donor, and PBMC were isolated by Ficoll-Paque PLUS density-gradient centrifugation. Sorted cells were lysed in RLT buffer, and RNA was extracted with a Qiagen RNeasy kit and stored at -80°C.

The library was generated by UMI-ligation and nested PCR. The beta constant-region primer was an equimolar mix of two oligonucleotides covering both TRBC1 and TRBC2. A single-stranded oligonucleotide bearing the SP2 primer plus a 12-nucleotide UMI was ligated onto the 3' end of the cDNA by T4 RNA ligase 1. The ligated cDNA went through four rounds of PCR with nested alpha and beta constant-region primers together with the SP2 primer. Incubation of the ligation reaction lasted roughly 20-25 hours at 16 degrees C. PCR2 was typically performed as a SYBR Green qPCR and was stopped at a predetermined threshold so that over-amplification was prevented. All purifications after the first were performed with Agencourt AMPure XP magnetic beads. Libraries were quantified by Qubit and checked on a TapeStation, with a main peak expected near 650 bp. The pooled libraries were sequenced on an Illumina MiSeq using v2 2x251 paired-end kits, which usually yielded roughly 1-2.2 million reads per sample. Each sample library was pooled at approximately 3.7 nM, and roughly 5-8% PhiX was included to improve cluster recognition. Concerning the study's data processing: Decombinator assigned V and J genes to Demultiplexor-processed FASTQ reads by tag matching, allowing a single base-pair mismatch. Collapsinator relied on UMIs to fix sequencing errors as well as frequency errors caused by PCR heterogeneity. CDR3Translator translated TCRs and extracted CDR3s from the conserved cysteine to the FGXG phenylalanine, flagging non-productive sequences. Gini, Shannon entropy and inverse Simpson indices were calculated on repertoires subsampled to equal numbers of UMI-defined TCRs. Clonotype abundance distributions were fitted to a power law by maximum likelihood within the linear range. Similar UMI counts, unique TCR numbers and clonal distributions were obtained with the pipeline and with MIGEC on one naive CD8 sample. A set of approximately 6,800 CMV-associated CDR3 sequences, compiled from VDJdb and a published dataset, was used to search the repertoires. The public sequencing data were trimmed at Q25 with fastp and processed into clonotypes with MiXCR by TCRdb, which kept only in-frame beta chains. Every CDR3 protein is listed once, alongside the most common genes and DNA of its rows. TCRdb, not the original authors, processed these V and J calls. In this sample the table shows about 85,000 distinct CDR3 sequences, roughly 13% of which occur a single time. The ten largest clones represent roughly 0.84% of the sample.

The junction carries 11 bases between V and J, which are trimmed by 10 bases and 1 base respectively. There are 13 amino acids in the CDR3, from cysteine to phenylalanine inclusive. Just the 39-base CDR3 DNA is kept, in frame starting at base 1. The data were obtained in a study of naive and memory T cell subsets (dated by TCRdb to 2016 to 2017). Regarding the study in general: The study applied an open-source, UMI-based TCR alpha and beta sequencing pipeline to sorted naive and memory peripheral blood T cell subsets. The functional CMV T cell responses agreed completely with IgG serology results. RNA was DNase-treated and reverse transcribed with TCR constant-region primers, mostly using SuperScript III. The investigation overall reported the following: Gini index rose and Shannon and inverse Simpson diversity fell from naive through CM, EM and EMRA in both CD4 and CD8 cells. The abundance of TCRs followed a power law with an exponent that differed between naive and memory subsets yet stayed consistent across the three individuals. RNA-based TCR counts may be influenced by expression changes linked to T cell activation and differentiation. Each clonotype was defined as a single alpha or beta chain sequence rather than as a paired alpha/beta receptor. The repertoire findings for the naive and memory subsets could not be validated, as no ground truth was available. Following error correction, more than 85% of naive TCR sequences occurred only once, which made naive abundance distributions much steeper than those of memory subsets.

The V gene is TRBV12-3 or TRBV12-4 and the J gene is TRBJ1-3; a weak D assignment points to TRBD1 (5 bases agree). The sequenced material came from central memory CD4+ T cells from blood. Reading the label with the study, this specimen's cell subset or site is: central memory, CD45RA- CD27+. The TCR originated in a human donor in good health. This receptor has the CDR3 CATNRGSGNTIYF. The nucleotide sequence is given as TGTGCCACCAATAGGGGTTCTGGAAACACCATATATTTT.